The 30 T cell receptor beta chains reported below all come from one sample, sequenced in a study of blood T cell repertoires in COVID-19. The table came from immunoSEQ multiplex PCR; TCRdb's copy has only in-frame clones and leaves some out. The top ten hold around 7.9% of the sample, which has roughly 250,000 clones, around four fifths seen once. The sample consisted of peripheral blood. These receptors originate from a man in his forties with active or convalescent COVID-19.

This chain joins TRBV18 and TRBJ2-5, with TRBD2 as a possible D gene (7 bases). The CDR3 extends over 12 amino acids. V lost 6 bases and J lost 9, with 14 bases in between. Germline lookup yields CDR1 KGHSH and CDR2 LQKENI. The CDR3 spells CASSQRGGAQYF. CDR3 DNA sequence: TGTGCCAGCTCCCAACGAGGGGGGGCCCAGTACTTC.

The J gene is TRBJ2-7, the V gene TRBV18; D remains ambiguous. V dropped 2 bases and J dropped 1 base, with 6 bases sitting between them. Germline V gene sequence: CDR1 KGHSH, CDR2 LQKENI. This CDR3 region has 13 residues. The CDR3 coding sequence is TGTGCCAGCTCACCAGAGATATCCTACGAGCAGTACTTC. It is translated as CASSPEISYEQYF.

The chain is built from TRBV6-5 and TRBJ1-1; D is undetermined. The CDR3 is 13 residues long. Trimming shortened V by 2 bases and J by 9 bases, and 13 bases separated the two germline ends. CDR1 MNHEY and CDR2 SVGAGI come from the germline V gene. The CDR3 reads CASSYDGNAQAFF. Written as DNA, the CDR3 is TGTGCCAGCAGTTACGACGGGAATGCTCAAGCTTTCTTT.

This chain links TRBV3-1 (or the pseudogene TRBV3-2) with TRBJ1-2; 8 nucleotides agree with TRBD1. Germline V gene lookup returns CDR1 LGHDT and CDR2 YNNKEL (reference sequence). J lost 8 bases, V lost 6 bases, and 17 bases had no gene match. The CDR3 consists of 16 residues. The CDR3 here is CASSQTSRRQGRGYTF. The CDR3 nucleotides are TGTGCCAGCAGTCAAACCTCCCGTCGACAGGGGAGAGGCTACACCTTC.

The genes are TRBV11-3 and TRBJ2-7, with D possibly TRBD1 on 6 matching bases. The V gene's germline CDR1 is SGHNT and CDR2 YENEEA. The CDR3 length is 16 residues. The V and J ends lost 0 bases and 1 base respectively, with 13 bases between them. The CDR3 region is CASSLDLGTQSYEQYF. The DNA of the CDR3 is TGTGCCAGCAGCTTAGATCTGGGGACACAATCCTACGAGCAGTACTTC.

The rearrangement joins TRBV6-5 to TRBJ2-1; TRBD1 agrees at 7 bases. The CDR3 totals 16 residues. Germline loops: CDR1 MNHEY, CDR2 SVGAGI. The trim removed 4 bases at V and 0 bases at J, leaving 6 bases unmatched. This CDR3 reads CASSSDRVPSYNEQFF. The CDR3 DNA sequence: TGTGCCAGCAGTTCTGACAGGGTCCCCTCCTACAATGAGCAGTTCTTC.

V usage is TRBV5-5 and J usage is TRBJ2-7, with TRBD2 matching over 11 bases. CDR1 and CDR2 (germline): SGHKS, YYEKEE (reference sequence). The trim removed 3 bases at V and 1 base at J, leaving 3 bases unmatched. This CDR3 contains 15 residues. The CDR3 spells CASSSTSGVSYEQYF. The CDR3 DNA reads TGTGCCAGCAGCTCGACTAGCGGGGTGTCCTACGAGCAGTACTTC.

The chain uses TRBV24-1 and TRBJ2-5, with a weak D call TRBD2 (7 bases). The CDR3 contains 14 residues. Germline V gene data show CDR1 as KGHDR and CDR2 as SFDVKD. The V gene lost 4 bases and the J gene lost 1 base, with 9 bases spanning the gap. CDR3 in amino acids: CATSEGGPQETQYF. The CDR3 nucleotides read TGTGCCACCAGTGAGGGGGGGCCCCAAGAGACCCAGTACTTC.

This chain uses TRBV19 with TRBJ1-1; 7 bases line up with TRBD1. This CDR3 has 14 residues. The V gene end was trimmed by 6 bases and the J gene end by 1 base; junction bases not matched to a gene: 5. Germline V gene sequence: CDR1 LNHDA, CDR2 SQIVND (reference sequence). DNA for the CDR3: TGTGCCAGTAGGACGGGGACAGCGAACACTGAAGCTTTCTTT. Its translation is CASRTGTANTEAFF. Filled out from reference TRBV19 and TRBJ1-1, the complete variable domain reads DGGITQSPKYLFRKEGQNVTLSCEQNLNHDAMYWYRQDPGQGLRLIYYSQIVNDFQKGDIAEGYSVSREKKESFPLTVTSAQKNPTAFYLCASRTGTANTEAFFGQGTRLTVV.

This sequence joins TRBV30 and TRBJ2-3, with a tentative D call TRBD2 (6 bases). V was shortened by 5 bases and J by 0 bases, with 15 bases between the two germline ends. Germline V gives CDR1 GTSNPN, CDR2 SVGIG (reference sequence). The CDR3 has 15 residues. CDR3 nucleotides: TGTGCCTGGTCTGGTTTAGCGGCGAGCACAGATACGCAGTATTTT. Amino acids: CAWSGLAASTDTQYF.

The chain uses TRBV6-2 or TRBV6-3 and TRBJ1-1, with D perhaps matching TRBD1 (5 bases). The CDR3 runs to 12 residues. The V end lost 5 bases, the J end lost 1 base, and 5 bases lay between the germline ends. From germline, CDR1 is MNHEY and CDR2 SVGEGT. CDR3 amino acids: CASSQGNTEAFF. In nucleotides, the CDR3 is TGTGCCAGCAGTCAGGGGAACACTGAAGCTTTCTTT.

The chain joins TRBV7-2 to TRBJ1-2, with a possible D match to TRBD1 (6 bases). Germline lookup yields CDR1 SGHTA and CDR2 FQGNSA. Trimming took 2 bases from V and 4 from J, leaving 8 bases between them. This CDR3 contains 13 residues. The CDR3 loop is CASSLRGSYGYTF. DNA for the CDR3: TGTGCCAGCAGCTTAAGGGGGTCCTATGGCTACACCTTC.

The CDR3 region is CASSHRAPSSGEQFF. CDR3 sequence (DNA): TGTGCCAGCAGCCACCGCGCGCCTAGTTCCGGTGAGCAGTTCTTC. The chain links TRBV11-3 to TRBJ2-1, with unresolved D. This CDR3 spans 15 amino acids. Trimming left V 5 bases short and J 9 bases short, with 20 bases between. In germline, CDR1 is SGHNT, CDR2 YENEEA.

The V call is TRBV12-3 or TRBV12-4, the J call TRBJ2-1; a weak D match, TRBD2 (6 bases). The ends were cut back, 1 base at V and 10 bases at J, with 11 bases in the middle. The CDR3 covers 13 residues. CDR3 in DNA: TGTGCCAGCAGTTTAGACGGGAGCACAGAGCAGTTCTTC. It translates to CASSLDGSTEQFF.

CDR3 DNA sequence: TGTGCCAGCAGCCAATGGGACAGCGGTAATGAAAAACTGTTTTTT. Its translation is CASSQWDSGNEKLFF. V and J are TRBV11-3 and TRBJ1-4, with 7 bases fitting TRBD1. The CDR3 sequence is 15 residues long. Looked up from germline, CDR1 is SGHNT and CDR2 is YENEEA. Germline trimming cut 5 bases from V and 4 bases from J; bases unmatched to any gene: 7. The full variable domain, its missing parts supplied by reference TRBV11-3 and TRBJ1-4, is EAGVVQSPRYKIIEKKQPVAFWCNPISGHNTLYWYLQNLGQGPELLIRYENEEAVDDSQLPKDRFSAERLKGVDSTLKIQPAELGDSAVYLCASSQWDSGNEKLFFGSGTQLSVL.

This chain connects TRBV6-5 to TRBJ2-7; 8 positions agree with TRBD2. Germline CDR1 MNHEY, CDR2 SVGAGI. V gave up 6 bases and J gave up 2 bases; unmatched junction bases: 6. This CDR3 has 14 amino acids. CDR3 sequence: CASRALAGPYEQYF. Written as DNA, the CDR3 is TGTGCCAGCAGGGCGCTAGCGGGCCCCTACGAGCAGTACTTC.

Here the CDR3 reads CATSDRSSLYGYTF. CDR3 DNA sequence: TGTGCCACCAGTGATAGGAGCAGCCTCTATGGCTACACCTTC. The chain joins TRBV24-1 to TRBJ1-2; unclear D gene. The germline gives CDR1 KGHDR, CDR2 SFDVKD. The germline V and J ends were trimmed by 3 bases and 4 bases, with 11 bases remaining between them. The CDR3 has 14 amino acids.

This chain connects TRBV28 to TRBJ1-2, with D tentatively TRBD1 (5 bases). With 3 bases removed from V and 6 bases from J, the gap between germline ends came to 11 bases. Germline values: CDR1 MDHEN, CDR2 SYDVKM. This CDR3 comprises 13 residues. CDR3 nucleotides: TGTGCCAGCAGTTTTCAGGGAATAAATGGCTACACCTTC. It specifies CASSFQGINGYTF.

CDR3 in DNA: TGTGCCTGGAGTACCATACCTCTAGCGCGGGAGGCCTACGAGCAGTACTTC. Translating gives CAWSTIPLAREAYEQYF. The rearrangement uses TRBV30 and TRBJ2-7; 8 bases line up with TRBD2. The trim removed 2 bases at V and 2 bases at J, leaving 14 bases unmatched. Germline V lookup: CDR1 GTSNPN, CDR2 SVGIG (reference sequence). This CDR3 is 17 amino acids long.

The J gene is TRBJ1-5, the V gene TRBV30; 7 bases are a match to TRBD1. Looked up from germline, CDR1 is GTSNPN and CDR2 is SVGIG (reference sequence). V trimming: 1 base; J trimming: 2 bases; junction bases outside the gene matches: 2. This CDR3 has 14 amino acids. The DNA of the CDR3 is TGTGCCTGGAGTGGGCAGGGGGGCAATCAGCCCCAGCATTTT. It codes for CAWSGQGGNQPQHF.

V is TRBV3-1 (or the pseudogene TRBV3-2) and J is TRBJ1-3, with unresolved D. V was shortened by 5 bases and J by 0 bases, with 11 bases between the two germline ends. The germline V gene has CDR1 LGHDT and CDR2 YNNKEL (reference sequence). The CDR3 runs 15 residues. CDR3 nucleotide sequence: TGTGCCAGCAGCGTCGACACGCTCTCTGGAAACACCATATATTTT. The encoded protein is CASSVDTLSGNTIYF.

The chain combines TRBV3-1 (or the pseudogene TRBV3-2) with TRBJ2-2; D is uncertain. The germline gives CDR1 LGHDT, CDR2 YNNKEL (reference sequence). The CDR3 length is 16 residues. V lost 5 bases, J lost 0 bases, and 13 bases lay in between. The CDR3 spells CASSFRGGSNTGELFF. CDR3 nucleotide sequence: TGTGCCAGCAGCTTTCGTGGCGGATCGAACACCGGGGAGCTGTTTTTT.

This chain links TRBV5-1 with TRBJ2-3, with 10 bases lining up with TRBD2. The CDR3 spans 16 residues. With V trimmed by 0 bases and J by 3 bases, 4 bases remained unmatched. CDR1 is SGHRS and CDR2 is YFSETQ in the germline V gene. CDR3 protein: CASSLAGTSVTDTQYF. CDR3 DNA sequence: TGCGCCAGCAGCTTGGCCGGGACTAGCGTTACAGATACGCAGTATTTT.

This clone was seen once. The chain is built from TRBV5-6 and TRBJ1-1; D gene uncertain. V was shortened by 0 bases and J by 8 bases, with 11 bases between the two germline ends. The length of the CDR3 is 13 residues. The germline V gene has CDR1 SGHDT and CDR2 YYEEEE. This CDR3 is CASSLVRGTEAFF. Here the CDR3 DNA reads TGTGCCAGCAGCTTGGTTCGGGGAACCGAAGCTTTCTTT.

This clone was counted once. This chain joins TRBV28 and TRBJ2-5; D is perhaps TRBD2 (6 bases). The V and J ends lost 4 bases and 0 bases respectively, with 12 bases between them. The germline CDR1 and CDR2 sequences are MDHEN and SYDVKM. The CDR3 is made up of 15 amino acids. The CDR3: CASSSPGLNQETQYF. As DNA, the CDR3 is TGTGCCAGCAGTTCACCGGGACTGAACCAAGAGACCCAGTACTTC.

This chain connects TRBV2 to TRBJ1-5; unclear D gene. V lost 6 bases, J lost 2 bases, and 14 bases lay in between. CDR1 and CDR2 from the germline V gene are SNHLY and FYNNEI. CDR3 length: 15 amino acids. CDR3 in amino acids: CASRVEGGRNQPQHF. CDR3 DNA: TGTGCCAGCAGAGTGGAGGGCGGGCGCAATCAGCCCCAGCATTTT. Looking up the rest from reference TRBV2 and TRBJ1-5 gives the full variable domain: EPEVTQTPSHQVTQMGQEVILRCVPISNHLYFYWYRQILGQKVEFLVSFYNNEISEKSEIFDDQFSVERPDGSNFTLKIRSTKLEDSAMYFCASRVEGGRNQPQHFGDGTRLSIL.

The chain carries TRBV29-1 and TRBJ1-1, with a tentative D call TRBD1 (5 bases). The germline V gene encodes CDR1 SQVTM and CDR2 ANQGSEA. This CDR3 has 14 amino acids. Trimming stripped 3 bases from V and 5 bases from J, with 16 bases between. CDR3 DNA sequence: TGCAGCGTTGAGATCCAGGGTTATATGACTGAAGCTTTCTTT. Translating gives CSVEIQGYMTEAFF.

The chain joins TRBV7-9 to TRBJ1-2; D gene uncertain. Germline V gives CDR1 SEHNR, CDR2 FQNEAQ (reference sequence). The CDR3 is made up of 12 amino acids. Trimming left V 3 bases short and J 9 bases short, with 11 bases between. CDR3 bases: TGTGCCAGCAGCTTGCTCCGAGATAGCTACACCTTC. Amino acid sequence: CASSLLRDSYTF. Looking up the rest from reference TRBV7-9 and TRBJ1-2 gives the full variable domain: DTGVSQNPRHKITKRGQNVTFRCDPISEHNRLYWYRQTLGQGPEFLTYFQNEAQLEKSRLLSDRFSAERPKGSFSTLEIQRTEQGDSAMYLCASSLLRDSYTFGSGTRLTVV.

This clone was detected only once. The chain couples TRBV20-1 to TRBJ2-5; D gene ambiguous. The germline V and J ends were trimmed by 0 bases and 5 bases, with 4 bases remaining between them. Germline CDR1 and CDR2: DFQATT and SNEGSKA (reference sequence). The CDR3 has 11 residues. As DNA, the CDR3 is TGCAGTGCTAGAGATATGGAGACCCAGTACTTC. This translates into CSARDMETQYF.

This clone has a single count. The chain has TRBV19 and TRBJ1-3; D perhaps matches TRBD1 (5 bases). This CDR3 comprises 16 residues. Trimming shortened V by 1 base and J by 4 bases, and 14 bases separated the two germline ends. In germline, CDR1 is LNHDA, CDR2 SQIVND (reference sequence). CDR3 residues: CASSIGGDLRGNTIYF. In DNA, the CDR3 is TGTGCCAGTAGTATAGGGGGGGATTTGAGAGGAAACACCATATATTTT.